This T cell receptor (beta chain) was obtained from a study of cytomegalovirus exposure and HLA in healthy donors. Whole-study results and caveats: Cytomegalovirus association was assigned to about 150 TCR beta chains. TCR beta V- and J-gene trimming was later associated with a missense DCLRE1C variant. A few CMV-associated chains were confirmed in vitro to be specific for CMV antigens. In an earlier analysis, most TCR beta V segments were productive about 87% or about 30% of the time.

In the case of this clone: Its specificity is not known.

PCR amplification relied on 60 Vbeta primers (plus 13 Jbeta primers). The data were produced by immunoSEQ multiplex PCR, yet TCRdb's version contains in-frame clones alone and is incomplete. The repertoire has about 240,000 clones, roughly 78% of them found once; the top ten carry around 0.44%. The V and J ends lost 1 base and 10 bases respectively, with 11 bases between them. The germline V gene has CDR1 SGHNT and CDR2 YENEEA. This CDR3 spans 14 amino acids. The TCR was taken from a boy aged 10-17 years in good health and CMV-seronegative. Sample: PBMCs. V usage is TRBV11-3 and J usage is TRBJ1-6; D gene ambiguous. Written as DNA, the CDR3 is TGTGCCAGCAGCTTAGTAGTCTTCGGGTCACCCCTCCACTTT. It encodes CASSLVVFGSPLHF.